What follows are 25 T cell receptor beta chains derived from one specimen sequenced in a study of cytotoxic CD8 clonotypes in ibrutinib-treated CLL (dated by TCRdb to the early 2020s). Library generation was performed with the immunoSEQ multiplex PCR assay. TCRdb stores this immuneACCESS table with in-frame sequences only. Part of the clones is absent; in the studies checked, under half of the shortfall reflects unresolved V genes, and no reason is known for the rest. This sample has about 50,000 clones in its table, and roughly 57% of those were observed once. The ten largest clones take up approximately 28% of the sample. The label giving this sample's time point can be read as: roughly 2 years on ibrutinib. Sequenced material: PBMCs, taken after 24 months of ibrutinib treatment. The receptors come from a human donor with chronic lymphocytic leukemia.

This clone was counted only a few times. V is TRBV2 and J is TRBJ1-5; D unresolved. V was cut by 4 bases and J by 7 bases, with 14 bases left in between. The germline gives CDR1 SNHLY, CDR2 FYNNEI. This CDR3 contains 14 residues. CDR3 coding DNA: TGTGCCAGCAGTGGTGCGGAGCATGGACAGCCCCAGCATTTT. Translating it yields CASSGAEHGQPQHF.

V usage is TRBV11-2 and J usage is TRBJ2-3, with TRBD2 matching over 13 bases. The germline CDR1 and CDR2 sequences are SGHAT and FQNNGV. The CDR3 totals 16 residues. The V gene end was trimmed by 5 bases and the J gene end by 3 bases; junction bases not matched to a gene: 5. The CDR3 nucleotides read TGTGCCAGCAGCGCCGGGACTAGCGGGGTGACAGATACGCAGTATTTT. Residues: CASSAGTSGVTDTQYF.

This sequence joins TRBV5-1 and TRBJ2-5; maybe TRBD1 (5 bases). The V gene's germline CDR1 is SGHRS and CDR2 YFSETQ. This CDR3 has 13 amino acids. The V gene lost 3 bases and the J gene lost 4 bases, with 10 bases spanning the gap. For the CDR3, the DNA is TGCGCCAGCAGCTCTCAGGGCCGAGAGACCCAGTACTTC. It specifies CASSSQGRETQYF. Supplemented by reference TRBV5-1 and TRBJ2-5, the full variable domain reads KAGVTQTPRYLIKTRGQQVTLSCSPISGHRSVSWYQQTPGQGLQFLFEYFSETQRNKGNFPGRFSGRQFSNSRSEMNVSTLELGDSALYLCASSSQGRETQYFGPGTRLLVL.

This chain links TRBV6-5 with TRBJ1-5, with D unclear. V was cut by 9 bases and J by 0 bases, with 12 bases left in between. Germline CDR1 reads MNHEY; CDR2 reads SVGAGI. The CDR3 is made up of 14 amino acids. The CDR3 sequence is CASSPSNSNQPQHF. The CDR3 DNA is TGTGCCAGTTCACCTAGCAATAGCAATCAGCCCCAGCATTTT.

The rearrangement joins TRBV14 to TRBJ2-7; the D gene is possibly TRBD1 (6 bases). The CDR3 loop spans 14 amino acids. Germline loops: CDR1 SGHDN, CDR2 FVKESK. Deletions cut 3 bases from V and 6 bases from J, with 15 bases between. The CDR3 coding sequence is TGTGCCAGCAGCCATAGAAGGGAAGGGGGCGAGCAGTACTTC. This encodes CASSHRREGGEQYF.

This clone showed up just a few times. The rearrangement joins TRBV6-1 to TRBJ2-7; TRBD1 or TRBD2 may be the D gene (5 bases each). This CDR3 spans 14 amino acids. CDR1 is MNHNS and CDR2 is SASEGT in the germline V gene. The V end was cut by 4 bases, the J end by 2 bases, with 12 bases between. The CDR3 reads CASSAGPLAYEQYF. CDR3 nucleotides: TGTGCCAGCAGTGCGGGACCCCTGGCCTACGAGCAGTACTTC.

This chain joins TRBV25-1 and TRBJ1-2; D is unresolved. The CDR3 sequence is 15 residues long. V was clipped by 4 bases and J by 4 bases, with 16 bases between them. In germline, CDR1 is MGHDK, CDR2 SYGVNS. The CDR3 sequence is CASSALTGISYGYTF. DNA of the CDR3: TGTGCCAGCAGTGCCTTGACCGGGATCTCCTATGGCTACACCTTC.

The rearrangement joins TRBV15 to TRBJ2-3; 7 bases are shared with TRBD1. The CDR3 loop spans 15 amino acids. Germline CDR1 and CDR2: LNHNV and YYDKDF (reference sequence). With V trimmed by 4 bases and J by 2 bases, 6 bases remained unmatched. The CDR3 DNA reads as TGTGCCACCAGCAATGGAAGGGGGCCCACAGATACGCAGTATTTT. It is translated as CATSNGRGPTDTQYF. Based on the CDR3 plus reference TRBV15 and TRBJ2-3, the full variable domain is DAMVIQNPRYQVTQFGKPVTLSCSQTLNHNVMYWYQQKSSQAPKLLFHYYDKDFNNEADTPDNFQSRRPNTSFCFLDIRSPGLGDTAMYLCATSNGRGPTDTQYFGPGTRLTVL.

This chain connects TRBV12-5 to TRBJ2-2; D call uncertain. Germline V gives CDR1 LGHNT, CDR2 FRNRAP. The ends were cut back, 7 bases at V and 4 bases at J, with 13 bases in the middle. CDR3 length equals 14 residues. The CDR3: CASVSSRGTGELFF. In DNA form, the CDR3 reads TGTGCTAGTGTTTCCTCCCGAGGCACCGGGGAGCTGTTTTTT. Full variable domain (remainder filled in from reference TRBV12-5 and TRBJ2-2): DARVTQTPRHKVTEMGQEVTMRCQPILGHNTVFWYRQTMMQGLELLAYFRNRAPLDDSGMPKDRFSAEMPDATLATLKIQPSEPRDSAVYFCASVSSRGTGELFFGEGSRLTVL.

On this clone: Distinct nucleotide sequences in the sample also encode this CDR3. DNA for the CDR3: TGTGCCAGCAGCGACCGGGACAGCCCCTACGAGCAGTACTTC. It yields the protein CASSDRDSPYEQYF. V gene TRBV11-2 combines with J gene TRBJ2-7; 7 positions match TRBD1. V shed 5 bases and J 2 bases; nucleotides not matched to a gene: 6. Per the germline V gene, CDR1 is SGHAT and CDR2 is FQNNGV. CDR3 length: 14 residues.

V and J are TRBV27 and TRBJ2-3; maybe TRBD2 (6 bases). The CDR3 has 16 amino acids. CDR1 and CDR2 (germline): MNHEY, SMNVEV (reference sequence). With 7 bases removed from V and 3 bases from J, the gap between germline ends came to 20 bases. The CDR3: CASNPWLGGETDTQYF. For the CDR3, the DNA is TGTGCCAGCAACCCGTGGCTGGGGGGAGAAACAGATACGCAGTATTTT.

This chain joins TRBV5-1 and TRBJ1-2; D is perhaps TRBD1 (5 bases). Trimming took off 0 bases at V and 3 bases at J, with 6 bases between the two ends. Per the germline V gene, CDR1 is SGHRS and CDR2 is YFSETQ. CDR3 size: 13 residues. DNA for the CDR3: TGCGCCAGCAGCTTGGAGGGACACTATGGCTACACCTTC. Encoded protein: CASSLEGHYGYTF.

In the case of this clone: Its ends do not fully match the called genes, so a read error is possible. The CDR3: CTSSPQGAQTTYEQYF. CDR3 nucleotides: TGCACCAGCAGCCCACAGGGGGCCCAAACAACCTACGAGCAGTACTTC. The V and J genes are TRBV4-1 and TRBJ2-7, with 9 nucleotides matching TRBD1. The germline CDR1 and CDR2 sequences are MGHRA and YSYEKL. The CDR3 is made up of 16 amino acids.

V usage is TRBV5-6 and J usage is TRBJ2-7; either TRBD1 or TRBD2 may supply D (5 bases each). This CDR3 contains 14 residues. Germline lookup yields CDR1 SGHDT and CDR2 YYEEEE. Trimming shortened V by 3 bases and J by 3 bases, and 13 bases separated the two germline ends. The CDR3 bases are TGTGCCAGCAGCTCGGGGCACCTGTACTACGAGCAGTACTTC. Translating gives CASSSGHLYYEQYF.

The chain links TRBV28 to TRBJ2-1; 11 nucleotides agree with TRBD1. The CDR3 is 16 residues long. Germline trimming cut 5 bases from V and 5 bases from J; bases unmatched to any gene: 8. Germline CDR1 is MDHEN and CDR2 is SYDVKM. CDR3 in amino acids: CASSPSGTGGDNEQFF. As DNA, the CDR3 is TGTGCCAGCAGTCCGTCCGGGACAGGGGGGGACAATGAGCAGTTCTTC.

The J gene is TRBJ1-5, the V gene TRBV7-9; D is unclear. This CDR3 spans 13 amino acids. Germline CDR1 is SEHNR and CDR2 is FQNEAQ (reference sequence). The germline V and J ends were trimmed by 3 bases and 6 bases, with 9 bases remaining between them. The CDR3 reads CASSLEGVQPQHF. CDR3 DNA: TGTGCCAGCAGCTTGGAGGGAGTTCAGCCCCAGCATTTT. Full variable domain (rest looked up from reference TRBV7-9 and TRBJ1-5): DTGVSQNPRHKITKRGQNVTFRCDPISEHNRLYWYRQTLGQGPEFLTYFQNEAQLEKSRLLSDRFSAERPKGSFSTLEIQRTEQGDSAMYLCASSLEGVQPQHFGDGTRLSIL.

This clone was seen repeatedly, ten times or more. The V and J genes are TRBV7-8 and TRBJ1-1; a weak D match, TRBD1 (6 bases). The CDR3 spans 16 residues. Trimming shortened V by 1 base and J by 0 bases, and 12 bases separated the two germline ends. In germline, CDR1 is SGHVS, CDR2 FQNEAQ. In nucleotides, the CDR3 is TGTGCCAGCAGCTTAGTTAGGGGGGCCCTGAACACTGAAGCTTTCTTT. It codes for CASSLVRGALNTEAFF.

This chain connects TRBV9 to TRBJ2-1, with 8 bases lining up with TRBD2. The V segment lost 0 bases and the J segment 7 bases; nucleotides outside the gene matches: 6. The CDR3 is 15 residues long. The germline CDR1 and CDR2 sequences are SGDLS and YYNGEE. Here the CDR3 reads CASSVGAGARNEQFF. Written as DNA, the CDR3 is TGTGCCAGCAGCGTAGGAGCGGGGGCTCGAAATGAGCAGTTCTTC. The variable domain in full, with the rest retrieved from reference TRBV9 and TRBJ2-1, is DSGVTQTPKHLITATGQRVTLRCSPRSGDLSVYWYQQSLDQGLQFLIQYYNGEERAKGNILERFSAQQFPDLHSELNLSSLELGDSALYFCASSVGAGARNEQFFGPGTRLTVL.

The rearrangement links TRBV5-1 to TRBJ2-5; 8 bases line up with TRBD1. CDR1 and CDR2 from the germline V gene are SGHRS and YFSETQ. The CDR3 has 15 residues. Trimming took 3 bases from V and 1 from J; bases not matched to a gene: 5. CDR3 protein: CASSSNTGGQETQYF. The CDR3 region has the DNA TGCGCCAGCAGCTCAAACACAGGGGGCCAAGAGACCCAGTACTTC. Based on the CDR3 plus reference TRBV5-1 and TRBJ2-5, the full variable domain is KAGVTQTPRYLIKTRGQQVTLSCSPISGHRSVSWYQQTPGQGLQFLFEYFSETQRNKGNFPGRFSGRQFSNSRSEMNVSTLELGDSALYLCASSSNTGGQETQYFGPGTRLLVL.

V is TRBV5-1 and J is TRBJ1-2; possibly TRBD1 for D (5 bases). From germline, CDR1 is SGHRS and CDR2 YFSETQ. This CDR3 contains 14 residues. V dropped 0 bases and J dropped 7 bases, with 13 bases sitting between them. CDR3 bases: TGCGCCAGCAGCTTGGTCGGAGAAACAGGTGGCTACACCTTC. Translation gives CASSLVGETGGYTF.

This clone was recorded a few times. CDR3 in amino acids: CASSPTGEGNQPQHF. CDR3 nucleotides: TGTGCCAGCAGTCCGACAGGGGAGGGCAATCAGCCCCAGCATTTT. The rearrangement uses TRBV6-5 and TRBJ1-5; 8 nucleotides match TRBD1. The junction had 5 bases not matched to a gene; V was cut back by 5 bases and J by 2 bases. The CDR3 loop spans 15 amino acids. CDR1 is MNHEY and CDR2 is SVGAGI in the germline V gene.

The V and J genes are TRBV2 and TRBJ2-7; D not certain. The CDR3 length is 13 residues. Germline CDR1 and CDR2: SNHLY and FYNNEI. V was pared by 10 bases and J by 2 bases, with 15 bases between. The CDR3 DNA reads as TGTGCCACCACAAGGGCGCCCACCTACGAGCAGTACTTC. Amino acid sequence: CATTRAPTYEQYF. The full variable domain, completed using reference TRBV2 and TRBJ2-7, is EPEVTQTPSHQVTQMGQEVILRCVPISNHLYFYWYRQILGQKVEFLVSFYNNEISEKSEIFDDQFSVERPDGSNFTLKIRSTKLEDSAMYFCATTRAPTYEQYFGPGTRLTVT.

The chain joins TRBV27 to TRBJ2-6, with 12 bases aligning to TRBD2. The V segment lost 4 bases and the J segment 4 bases; nucleotides outside the gene matches: 5. CDR3 length equals 17 residues. Germline loops: CDR1 MNHEY, CDR2 SMNVEV (reference sequence). As DNA, the CDR3 is TGTGCCAGCAGTTCCGGACTAGCGGGGCGCGGGGCCAACGTCCTGACTTTC. This codes for CASSSGLAGRGANVLTF.

J is TRBJ1-6 and V is TRBV25-1; D ambiguous. CDR1 MGHDK and CDR2 SYGVNS come from the germline V gene. Trimming removed 6 bases from V and 8 bases from J, with 11 bases in between. The length of the CDR3 is 13 residues. This CDR3 is CASRRGTDSPLHF. CDR3 coding DNA: TGTGCCAGCAGGCGGGGAACCGATTCACCCCTCCACTTT.

This clone has a handful of counts. The V gene is TRBV7-9, the J gene TRBJ2-5, with D perhaps matching TRBD1 or TRBD2 (5 bases each). Trimming shortened V by 6 bases and J by 5 bases, and 19 bases separated the two germline ends. This CDR3 has 15 amino acids. Per the germline V gene, CDR1 is SEHNR and CDR2 is FQNEAQ (reference sequence). CDR3 coding DNA: TGTGCCAGCAGGGGACCCTTGGAGAGACTGGAGACCCAGTACTTC. This encodes CASRGPLERLETQYF. Full variable domain (rest looked up from reference TRBV7-9 and TRBJ2-5): DTGVSQNPRHKITKRGQNVTFRCDPISEHNRLYWYRQTLGQGPEFLTYFQNEAQLEKSRLLSDRFSAERPKGSFSTLEIQRTEQGDSAMYLCASRGPLERLETQYFGPGTRLLVL.